This is a list of T cell receptor beta chains from one sample in a study of tumor-infiltrating lymphocytes in primary liver carcinoma. In TCRdb, the multiplex PCR reads were re-called with MiXCR into one record per CDR3 protein. The table lists 100,000 or so distinct CDR3 sequences, roughly 80% of them singletons. Sequenced input: liver tumor tissue from sampling region 3. The receptors shown here come from a man between 40 and 49 years old with primary liver carcinoma and hepatitis B virus infection. The CDR3 runs from the conserved cysteine through the conserved F or W. D genes are given only for firm matches. The size of a clone is reported for some rows only, either as once, few or many, or as a class for expanded clones.

len: 14; d_gene: -; j_gene: TRBJ1-2; v_gene: TRBV6-5; abundance: -; CDR3aa: CASSYSWDNYGYTF; CDR3nt: TGTGCTAGCAGTTACTCGTGGGACAACTATGGCTACACCTTC
len: 15; d_gene: TRBD2; j_gene: TRBJ2-3; v_gene: TRBV29-1; abundance: once; CDR3aa: CSVENAGVRADTQYF; CDR3nt: TGCAGCGTTGAGAATGCGGGAGTGAGGGCAGATACGCAGTATTTT
len: 15; d_gene: -; j_gene: TRBJ2-5; v_gene: TRBV5-8; abundance: -; CDR3aa: CVSRTTDGRQETQYF; CDR3nt: TGTGTCAGCAGGACGACGGACGGTAGGCAGGAGACCCAGTACTTC
len: 11; d_gene: -; j_gene: TRBJ2-7; v_gene: TRBV7-8; abundance: many; CDR3aa: CASSLDFEQYF; CDR3nt: TGTGCCAGCAGCTTAGACTTCGAGCAGTACTTC
len: 13; d_gene: TRBD1; j_gene: TRBJ2-7; v_gene: TRBV6-2/TRBV6-3; abundance: -; CDR3aa: CASIWTGGYEQYF; CDR3nt: TGTGCCAGCATCTGGACAGGGGGTTACGAGCAGTATTTC
len: 13; d_gene: -; j_gene: TRBJ1-2; v_gene: TRBV19; abundance: -; CDR3aa: CASSPKLSYDYTF; CDR3nt: TGTGCCAGTAGCCCGAAGCTCAGCTATGACTACACCTTC
len: 14; d_gene: -; j_gene: TRBJ1-1; v_gene: TRBV5-4; abundance: -; CDR3aa: CASSLGVLNIEAYF; CDR3nt: TGTGCCAGCAGCTTGGGGGTCTTGAACATTGAAGCTTACTTT
len: 13; d_gene: -; j_gene: TRBJ2-1; v_gene: TRBV28; abundance: -; CDR3aa: CARSLRTYNEQFF; CDR3nt: TGTGCCAGAAGCCTAAGGACCTATAATGAGCAGTTCTTC
len: 14; d_gene: TRBD1; j_gene: TRBJ2-7; v_gene: TRBV6-5; abundance: -; CDR3aa: CASNAGTGPSEQYF; CDR3nt: TGCGCCAGCAATGCCGGGACAGGGCCCTCCGAGCAGTACTTC
len: 14; d_gene: -; j_gene: TRBJ2-5; v_gene: TRBV7-9; abundance: -; CDR3aa: CVSWTSGGQETQYF; CDR3nt: TGTGTCAGCTGGACATCCGGGGGCCAAGAGACCCAGTACTTC
len: 12; d_gene: -; j_gene: TRBJ2-3; v_gene: TRBV5-4; abundance: -; CDR3aa: CASSFFRSTQYF; CDR3nt: TGTGCCAGCAGCTTTTTTAGGAGTACGCAGTATTTT
len: 15; d_gene: TRBD1; j_gene: TRBJ1-6; v_gene: TRBV6-5; abundance: -; CDR3aa: CASNLGTGGNSPIHF; CDR3nt: TGTGCCAGCAATCTGGGAACAGGGGGGAATTCACCCATCCACTTT
len: 15; d_gene: TRBD1; j_gene: TRBJ2-3; v_gene: TRBV6-5; abundance: -; CDR3aa: CASREQGWGIDTQYF; CDR3nt: TGTGCCAGCAGAGAACAGGGGTGGGGGATAGATACACAGTATTTT